This T cell receptor beta chain was documented in a study of early T cells in non-severe SARS-CoV-2 infection (dated by TCRdb to the early 2020s). At the level of the whole study: Bulk RNA from unsorted whole blood was used for TCR sequencing, so alpha and beta chains could not be paired. Study-wide conclusions, independent of this receptor: VDJdb matching was skewed toward anti-spike CD8 responses and likely underestimated virus-specific expansions by missing private and CD4 specificities.

Set within a cohort of healthcare workers in London, UK, this nested case-control study involved weekly PCR testing of nasopharyngeal swabs along with blood sampling. Healthcare workers were recruited during the week of the UK lockdown, between 23 and 31 March 2020, and followed weekly for up to about 15 weeks. Library preparation employed 5' RACE. Sequencer: NextSeq 500. In the TCR library protocol, unique molecular identifiers were attached to individual cDNA molecules to correct for PCR bias and sequencing error. Both TCR alpha and beta chains were sequenced, and tight co-correlation was observed between alpha and beta sequence abundances in each sample. As for the authors' bioinformatics: Decombinator V4 was used to perform V gene, J gene and CDR3 annotation of TCR sequences. TCRs were defined as expanded if a significant change between any two time points was detected under a Poisson model with p below 0.0001. TCR abundances were normalised to the total number of TCRs sequenced per sample and were expressed as counts per million. TRAV1-2 paired with TRAJ12, TRAJ20 or TRAJ33 defined MAIT TCRs, while TRAV10 paired with TRAJ18 defined iNKT TCRs. A search of VDJdb, accessed on 1 November 2021, was run for TCRs annotated to CMV, EBV and SARS-CoV-2, with TCRs annotated for multiple antigens excluded. The raw public reads went through TCRdb reprocessing: fastp at Q25, MiXCR clone calling, in-frame beta chains kept. Each CDR3 protein gets just one entry, which takes the most common genes and DNA from the rows behind it. TCRdb's processing, not the authors', yielded these V and J calls. This sample is represented by 30,000 to 40,000 distinct CDR3 sequences; 5% to 6% of them were singletons. 7.6% of the sample rests with the top ten.

From the germline V gene, CDR1 is SGHDN and CDR2 is FVKESK. The V end loses 1 base and the J end loses 2 bases, and a stretch of 12 bases separates them. Counted from cysteine to phenylalanine, this CDR3 has 16 amino acids. CDR3 DNA is the only sequence kept; it has 48 bases, read in frame from the first base. This clonotype was counted ten times or more. The target of this receptor is not known. Within one base of it there is no much larger clone, and no base qualities were kept. The rearranged segments are TRBV14 and TRBJ1-3, with the D gene call left open. The sequence derives from an adult who was a healthcare worker with PCR-confirmed SARS-CoV-2 infection or an uninfected control (not recorded which). The source material was whole blood. In nucleotides, the sequence is TGTGCCAGCAGCCAAGTACGAGTCTCTACTGGAAACACCATATATTTT. This sequence encodes CASSQVRVSTGNTIYF.